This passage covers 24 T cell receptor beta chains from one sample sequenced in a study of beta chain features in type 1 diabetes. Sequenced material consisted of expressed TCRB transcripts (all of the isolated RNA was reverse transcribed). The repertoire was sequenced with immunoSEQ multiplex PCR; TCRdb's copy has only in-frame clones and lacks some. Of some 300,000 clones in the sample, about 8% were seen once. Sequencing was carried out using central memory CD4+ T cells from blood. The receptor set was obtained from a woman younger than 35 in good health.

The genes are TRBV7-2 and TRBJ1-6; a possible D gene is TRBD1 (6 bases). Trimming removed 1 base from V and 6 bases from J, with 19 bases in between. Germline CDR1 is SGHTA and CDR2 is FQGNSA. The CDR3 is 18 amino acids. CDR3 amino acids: CASSLVDPGARPNSPLHF. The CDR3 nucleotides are TGTGCCAGCAGCTTAGTGGACCCGGGGGCAAGACCTAATTCACCCCTCCACTTT.

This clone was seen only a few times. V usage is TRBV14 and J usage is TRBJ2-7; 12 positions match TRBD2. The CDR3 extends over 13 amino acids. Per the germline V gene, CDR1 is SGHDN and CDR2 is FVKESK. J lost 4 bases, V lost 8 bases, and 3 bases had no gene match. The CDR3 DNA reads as TGTGCCAGCGGACTAGCGGGGCAATACGAGCAGTACTTC. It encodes CASGLAGQYEQYF. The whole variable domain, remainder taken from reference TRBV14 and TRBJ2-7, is EAGVTQFPSHSVIEKGQTVTLRCDPISGHDNLYWYRRVMGKEIKFLLHFVKESKQDESGMPNNRFLAERTGGTYSTLKVQPAELEDSGVYFCASGLAGQYEQYFGPGTRLTVT.

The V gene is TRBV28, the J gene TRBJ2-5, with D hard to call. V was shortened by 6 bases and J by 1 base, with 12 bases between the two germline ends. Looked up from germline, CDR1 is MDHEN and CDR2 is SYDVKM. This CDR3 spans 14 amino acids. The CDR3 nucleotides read TGTGCCAGCAGCACCAGCGCTTTCCAAGAGACCCAGTACTTC. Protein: CASSTSAFQETQYF.

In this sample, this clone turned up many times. CDR3 amino acids: CAIRGQGTYEQYV. CDR3 in DNA: TGTGCCATCCGAGGACAGGGGACTTACGAGCAGTACGTC. The V and J genes are TRBV10-3 and TRBJ2-7, with 9 bases identical to TRBD1. The CDR3 extends over 13 amino acids. Trimming cost V 8 bases and J 4 bases; bases outside gene matches: 6. CDR1 is ENHRY, CDR2 SYGVKD, per germline.

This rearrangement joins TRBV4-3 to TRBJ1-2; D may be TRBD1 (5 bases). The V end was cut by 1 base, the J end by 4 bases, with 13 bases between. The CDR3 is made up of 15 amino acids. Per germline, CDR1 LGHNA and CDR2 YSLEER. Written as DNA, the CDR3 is TGCGCCAGCAGCCAAGCCGTTCAGGGAACCTATGGCTACACCTTC. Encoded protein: CASSQAVQGTYGYTF.

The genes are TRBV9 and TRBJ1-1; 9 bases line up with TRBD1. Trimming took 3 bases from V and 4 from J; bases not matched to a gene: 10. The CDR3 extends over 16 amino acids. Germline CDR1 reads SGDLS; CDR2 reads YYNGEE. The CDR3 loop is CASSAWTGAPSTEAFF. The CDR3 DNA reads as TGTGCCAGCAGCGCTTGGACAGGGGCTCCGAGCACTGAAGCTTTCTTT.

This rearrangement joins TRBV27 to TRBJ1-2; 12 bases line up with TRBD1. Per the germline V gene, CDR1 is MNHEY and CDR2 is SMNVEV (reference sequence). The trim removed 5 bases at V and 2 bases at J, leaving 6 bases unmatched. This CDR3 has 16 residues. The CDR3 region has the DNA TGTGCCAGCAGTCCAGGGACAGGGGGCGGGAACTATGGCTACACCTTC. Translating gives CASSPGTGGGNYGYTF.

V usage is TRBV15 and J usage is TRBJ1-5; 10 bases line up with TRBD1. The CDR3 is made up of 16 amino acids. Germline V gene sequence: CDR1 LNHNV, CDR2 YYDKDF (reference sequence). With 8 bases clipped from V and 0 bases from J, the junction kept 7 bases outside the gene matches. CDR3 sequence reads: CATLPGTGVSNQPQHF. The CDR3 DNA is TGTGCCACCCTACCTGGGACAGGGGTTAGCAATCAGCCCCAGCATTTT.

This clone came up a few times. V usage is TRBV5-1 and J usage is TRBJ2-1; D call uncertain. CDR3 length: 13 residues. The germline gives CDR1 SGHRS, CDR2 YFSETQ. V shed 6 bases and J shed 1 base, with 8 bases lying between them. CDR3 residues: CASMVGSYNEQFF. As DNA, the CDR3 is TGCGCCAGCATGGTGGGGTCCTACAATGAGCAGTTCTTC.

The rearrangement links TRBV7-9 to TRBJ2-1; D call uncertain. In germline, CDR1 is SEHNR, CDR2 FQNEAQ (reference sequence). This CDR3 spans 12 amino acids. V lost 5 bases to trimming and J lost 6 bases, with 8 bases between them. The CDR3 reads CASSPPSNEQFF. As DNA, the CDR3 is TGTGCCAGCAGCCCCCCCTCCAATGAGCAGTTCTTC.

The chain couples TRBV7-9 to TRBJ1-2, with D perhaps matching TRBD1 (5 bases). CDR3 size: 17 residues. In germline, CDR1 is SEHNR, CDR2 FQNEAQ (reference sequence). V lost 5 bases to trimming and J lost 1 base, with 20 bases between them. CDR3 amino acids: CASSRSVEGSVNYGYTF. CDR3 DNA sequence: TGTGCCAGCAGCCGATCGGTAGAGGGGTCCGTTAACTATGGCTACACCTTC.

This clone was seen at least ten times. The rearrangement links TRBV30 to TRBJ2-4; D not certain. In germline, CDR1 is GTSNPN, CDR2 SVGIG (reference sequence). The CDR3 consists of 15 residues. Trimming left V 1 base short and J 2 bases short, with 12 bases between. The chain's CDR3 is CAWSAEHRTKNIQYF. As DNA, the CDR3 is TGTGCCTGGAGTGCGGAACATAGGACCAAAAACATTCAGTACTTC.

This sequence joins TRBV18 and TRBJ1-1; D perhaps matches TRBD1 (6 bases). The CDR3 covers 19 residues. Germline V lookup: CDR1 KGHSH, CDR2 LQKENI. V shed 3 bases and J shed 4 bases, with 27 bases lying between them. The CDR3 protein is CASSPRILRGDLDLTEAFF. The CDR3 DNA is TGTGCCAGCTCACCTCGAATCCTTAGGGGGGACCTTGACCTCACTGAAGCTTTCTTT.

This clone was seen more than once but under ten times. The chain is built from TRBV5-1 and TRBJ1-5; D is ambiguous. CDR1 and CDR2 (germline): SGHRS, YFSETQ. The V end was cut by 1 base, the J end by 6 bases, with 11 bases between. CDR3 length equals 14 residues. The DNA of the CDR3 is TGCGCCAGCAGCTTGTATGGCGACGGTCAGCCCCAGCATTTT. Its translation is CASSLYGDGQPQHF.

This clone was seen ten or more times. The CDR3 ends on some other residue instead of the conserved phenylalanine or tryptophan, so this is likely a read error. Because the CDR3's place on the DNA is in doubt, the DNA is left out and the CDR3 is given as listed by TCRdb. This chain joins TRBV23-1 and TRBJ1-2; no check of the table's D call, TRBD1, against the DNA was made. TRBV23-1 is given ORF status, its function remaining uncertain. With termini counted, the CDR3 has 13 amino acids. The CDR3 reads CASSQKLWDRGPN.

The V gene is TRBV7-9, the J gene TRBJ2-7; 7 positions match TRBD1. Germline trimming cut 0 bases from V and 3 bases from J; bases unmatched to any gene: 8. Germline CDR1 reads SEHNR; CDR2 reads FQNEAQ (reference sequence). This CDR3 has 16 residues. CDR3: CASSLAPGTAIYEQYF. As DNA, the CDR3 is TGTGCCAGCAGCTTAGCCCCCGGGACAGCTATCTACGAGCAGTACTTC.

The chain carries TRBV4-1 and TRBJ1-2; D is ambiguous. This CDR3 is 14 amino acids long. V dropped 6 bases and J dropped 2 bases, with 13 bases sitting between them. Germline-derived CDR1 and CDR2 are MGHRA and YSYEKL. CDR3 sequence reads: CASRDSGRNYGYTF. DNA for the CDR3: TGCGCCAGCAGGGATAGCGGCCGGAACTATGGCTACACCTTC.

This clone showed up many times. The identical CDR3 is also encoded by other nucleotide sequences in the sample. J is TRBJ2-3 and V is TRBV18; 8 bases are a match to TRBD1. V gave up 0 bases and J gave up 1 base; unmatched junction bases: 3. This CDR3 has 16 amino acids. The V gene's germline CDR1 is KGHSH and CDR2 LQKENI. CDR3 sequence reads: CASSPPETGGTDTQYF. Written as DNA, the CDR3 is TGTGCCAGCTCACCACCCGAGACAGGGGGCACAGATACGCAGTATTTT.

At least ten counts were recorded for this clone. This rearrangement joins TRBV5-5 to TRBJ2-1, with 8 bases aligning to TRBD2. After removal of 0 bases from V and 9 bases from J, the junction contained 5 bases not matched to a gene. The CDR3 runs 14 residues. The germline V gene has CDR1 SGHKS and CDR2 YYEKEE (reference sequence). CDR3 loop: CASSLVSGSTEQFF. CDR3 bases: TGTGCCAGCAGCTTGGTAAGCGGGAGCACTGAGCAGTTCTTC.

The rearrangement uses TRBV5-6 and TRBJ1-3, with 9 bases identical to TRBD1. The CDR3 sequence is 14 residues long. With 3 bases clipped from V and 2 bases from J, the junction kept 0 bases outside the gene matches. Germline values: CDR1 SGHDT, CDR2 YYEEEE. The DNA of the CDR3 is TGTGCCAGCAGCTGGGACAGGGCTGGAAACACCATATATTTT. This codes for CASSWDRAGNTIYF.

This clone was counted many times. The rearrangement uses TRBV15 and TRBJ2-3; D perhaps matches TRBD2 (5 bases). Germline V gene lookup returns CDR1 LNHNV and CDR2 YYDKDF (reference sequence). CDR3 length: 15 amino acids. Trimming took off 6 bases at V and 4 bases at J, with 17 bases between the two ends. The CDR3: CATSPYNSLADTQYF. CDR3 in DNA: TGTGCCACCAGTCCGTATAACTCACTAGCAGATACGCAGTATTTT.

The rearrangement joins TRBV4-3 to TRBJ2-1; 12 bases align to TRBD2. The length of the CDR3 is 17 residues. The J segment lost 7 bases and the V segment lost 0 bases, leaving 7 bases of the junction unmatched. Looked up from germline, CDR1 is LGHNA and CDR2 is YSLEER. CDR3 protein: CASSQDNPGLAGNEQFF. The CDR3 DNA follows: TGCGCCAGCAGCCAAGATAATCCGGGACTAGCGGGTAATGAGCAGTTCTTC.

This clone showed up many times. CDR3 bases: TGTGCCAGCAGCCCTTGGGGAGCGGGGAACACTGAAGCTTTCTTT. This gives the protein CASSPWGAGNTEAFF. The chain recombines TRBV14 with TRBJ1-1, with D unresolved. V lost 4 bases to trimming and J lost 1 base, with 13 bases between them. CDR1 is SGHDN and CDR2 is FVKESK in the germline V gene. The CDR3 covers 15 residues.

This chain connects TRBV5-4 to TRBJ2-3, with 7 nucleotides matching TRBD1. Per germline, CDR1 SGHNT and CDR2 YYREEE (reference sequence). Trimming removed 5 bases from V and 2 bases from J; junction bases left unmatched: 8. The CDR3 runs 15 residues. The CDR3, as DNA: TGTGCCAGCAGGCAGGGGACAGACTTCACAGATACGCAGTATTTT. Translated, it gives CASRQGTDFTDTQYF.